The 24 T cell receptor beta chains below come from one sample, sequenced in a study of metastatic and nonmetastatic thyroid tumors. No treatment had been given to any patient before thyroid surgery. MiXCR was used by TCRdb to re-call the PCR reads. The data show around 45,000 clones, less than 5% seen once. The sample was blood. These receptors all stem from a female donor with papillary thyroid cancer or a benign thyroid nodule (not recorded which). Some clones in this sample may be carry-over from other donors' samples.

Regarding this clone: Other DNA variants within this sample encode the same CDR3. The J gene is TRBJ2-1, the V gene TRBV6-5; D is unresolved. V was clipped by 0 bases and J by 8 bases, with 5 bases between them. The CDR3 contains 12 residues. Germline CDR1 MNHEY, CDR2 SVGAGI. The chain's CDR3 is CASSYSGDEQFF. For the CDR3, the DNA is TGTGCCAGCAGTTACTCTGGGGATGAGCAGTTCTTC.

This clone was picked up a small number of times. One junction end does not reproduce the germline sequence, and a read error may be involved. The rearrangement links TRBV20-1 to TRBJ2-1; D unclear. This CDR3 has 14 residues. CDR1 DFQATT and CDR2 SNEGSKA come from the germline V gene (reference sequence). This chain's CDR3 is CSARRFAPYNDQFF. CDR3 sequence (DNA): TGCAGTGCTAGAAGGTTCGCCCCCTACAATGATCAGTTCTTC.

This clone is categorized as medium-sized. The chain carries TRBV6-1 and TRBJ2-7; perhaps TRBD1 as D (7 bases). The V gene lost 7 bases and the J gene lost 1 base, with 14 bases spanning the gap. This CDR3 has 14 residues. CDR1 is MNHNS, CDR2 SASEGT, per germline. The CDR3 is CASTGGTDSYEQYF. The CDR3, as DNA: TGTGCCAGCACGGGCGGGACAGATTCCTACGAGCAGTACTTC.

In its sample, this clone was seen many times. The chain combines TRBV12-3 or TRBV12-4 with TRBJ2-7; 10 bases fit TRBD1. The ends lost 7 bases at V and 4 bases at J; junction bases unmatched: 7. The CDR3 is 14 amino acids. The CDR3 here is CASTRQGASYEQYF. Written as DNA, the CDR3 is TGTGCCAGCACCCGACAGGGGGCCAGTTACGAGCAGTACTTC.

This clone was seen ten or more times. V gene TRBV11-2 combines with J gene TRBJ2-5; D unresolved. Trimming took off 1 base at V and 5 bases at J, with 8 bases between the two ends. CDR3 length equals 13 residues. CDR1 is SGHAT and CDR2 is FQNNGV in the germline V gene. The DNA for the CDR3 is TGTGCCAGCAGCTTAGCCCCAGGCGAGACCCAGTACTTC. It yields the protein CASSLAPGETQYF.

At least ten counts were recorded for this clone. The genes are TRBV6-2 or TRBV6-3 and TRBJ1-1, with D hard to call. The CDR3 contains 15 residues. Germline-derived CDR1 and CDR2 are MNHEY and SVGEGT. V lost 6 bases to trimming and J lost 1 base, with 15 bases between them. CDR3 nucleotides: TGTGCCAGCAGACCCTCACAGAGGCCGAACACTGAAGCTTTCTTT. Translated: CASRPSQRPNTEAFF.

In this sample, this clone turned up many times. In nucleotides, the CDR3 is TGTGCCAGCATGGGGCTAAGCTGGGGACAGTATGGCTACACCTTC. It encodes CASMGLSWGQYGYTF. The chain links TRBV27 to TRBJ1-2; 7 nucleotides align to TRBD1. Looked up from germline, CDR1 is MNHEY and CDR2 is SMNVEV (reference sequence). This CDR3 contains 15 residues. J lost 5 bases, V lost 7 bases, and 13 bases had no gene match.

This clone was recorded at least ten times. The V and J genes are TRBV4-2 and TRBJ2-1; no definite D call. The CDR3 contains 17 residues. Trimming cost V 1 base and J 0 bases, with 13 bases left between them. Germline-derived CDR1 and CDR2 are LGHNA and YNFKEQ. CDR3: CASSQGHAESSYNEQFF. CDR3 in DNA: TGTGCCAGCAGCCAAGGCCACGCGGAGAGCTCCTACAATGAGCAGTTCTTC.

The rearrangement links TRBV27 to TRBJ1-2; TRBD1 agrees at 8 bases. CDR1 and CDR2 from the germline V gene are MNHEY and SMNVEV (reference sequence). The CDR3 extends over 16 amino acids. The junction had 12 bases not matched to a gene; V was cut back by 3 bases and J by 6 bases. CDR3 in amino acids: CASSFANLGQGNGYTF. CDR3 in DNA: TGTGCCAGCAGTTTTGCCAATCTAGGACAGGGAAATGGCTACACCTTC.

This clone was seen repeatedly, ten times or more. Other DNA sequences in the sample encode the same CDR3. The V call is TRBV20-1, the J call TRBJ2-3; 9 bases match TRBD2. V lost 3 bases, J lost 0 bases, and 1 base stayed unmatched. This CDR3 spans 14 amino acids. CDR1 and CDR2 (germline): DFQATT, SNEGSKA (reference sequence). Here the CDR3 reads CSARTSGSTDTQYF. The DNA for the CDR3 is TGCAGTGCTAGGACTAGCGGAAGCACAGATACGCAGTATTTT.

The sample holds many counts of this clone. CDR3 region: CASSWGADRESGYTF. Here the CDR3 DNA reads TGTGCCAGCAGCTGGGGGGCCGACAGGGAGAGTGGCTACACCTTC. The chain is built from TRBV5-4 and TRBJ1-2; TRBD1 agrees at 7 bases. Unmatched junction bases numbered 12, after V lost 3 bases and J lost 7 bases. This CDR3 comprises 15 residues. CDR1 is SGHNT, CDR2 YYREEE, per germline (reference sequence).

This clone was counted many times. V usage is TRBV7-2 and J usage is TRBJ1-1; D is unclear. CDR1 SGHTA and CDR2 FQGNSA come from the germline V gene. The CDR3 runs 15 residues. The V and J ends lost 0 bases and 5 bases respectively, with 13 bases between them. The CDR3 loop reads CASSLAPGSGTEAFF. Written as DNA, the CDR3 is TGTGCCAGCAGCTTAGCCCCCGGGTCGGGGACTGAAGCTTTCTTT.

This clone qualifies as medium-sized. The J gene is TRBJ2-2, the V gene TRBV6-2 or TRBV6-3; tentatively, D is TRBD1 or TRBD2 (5 bases each). V lost 0 bases and J lost 2, with 7 bases in between. CDR1 MNHEY and CDR2 SVGEGT come from the germline V gene. The CDR3 is made up of 15 amino acids. For the CDR3, the DNA is TGTGCCAGCAGTTACTCCCGGGACAACACCGGGGAGCTGTTTTTT. Protein: CASSYSRDNTGELFF.

The chain is built from TRBV12-3 or TRBV12-4 and TRBJ2-7; D ambiguous. V lost 3 bases, J lost 1 base, and 7 bases lay in between. The CDR3 has 13 amino acids. Here the CDR3 reads CASSLANSYEQYF. CDR3 DNA sequence: TGTGCCAGCAGTTTGGCAAATTCCTACGAGCAGTACTTC.

The V gene is TRBV6-6, the J gene TRBJ1-2; tentative D call: TRBD1 (6 bases). Germline-derived CDR1 and CDR2 are MNHNY and SVGAGI (reference sequence). V was clipped by 0 bases and J by 2 bases, with 13 bases between them. The CDR3 is made up of 16 amino acids. The CDR3 sequence: CASSYSVTGANYGYTF. CDR3 in DNA: TGTGCCAGCAGTTACTCGGTGACAGGAGCCAACTATGGCTACACCTTC.

This clone was recorded at least ten times. This chain links TRBV11-3 with TRBJ2-7; TRBD2 agrees at 9 bases. Germline trimming cut 0 bases from V and 5 bases from J; bases unmatched to any gene: 8. The CDR3 is 16 residues long. The germline gives CDR1 SGHNT, CDR2 YENEEA. CDR3 sequence: CASSLDSSGSFNEQYF. The CDR3 bases are TGTGCCAGCAGCTTAGATAGTAGCGGGAGTTTCAACGAGCAGTACTTC.

This clone was seen ten or more times. J is TRBJ2-7 and V is TRBV3-1; D might be TRBD1 or TRBD2, each matching 6 bases. CDR3 length: 16 amino acids. V gave up 0 bases and J gave up 3 bases, with 15 bases separating them. The germline CDR1 and CDR2 sequences are LGHDT and YNNKEL (reference sequence). The CDR3 DNA reads TGTGCCAGCAGCCAAGATTTGCGGGACAACCTCTACGAGCAGTACTTC. Translation: CASSQDLRDNLYEQYF.

The chain has TRBV5-5 and TRBJ2-1; 12 nucleotides align to TRBD2. The CDR3 covers 16 residues. Germline V gives CDR1 SGHKS, CDR2 YYEKEE (reference sequence). With 3 bases clipped from V and 10 bases from J, the junction kept 11 bases outside the gene matches. CDR3 sequence reads: CASSSFRLAGVLEQFF. The CDR3 nucleotides are TGTGCCAGCAGCTCATTCCGACTAGCGGGAGTGCTCGAGCAGTTCTTC.

In its sample, this clone ranks as medium-sized (0.01 to 0.1%). This chain connects TRBV6-1 to TRBJ2-7; 12 nucleotides match TRBD2. This CDR3 comprises 15 residues. From germline, CDR1 is MNHNS and CDR2 SASEGT. The junction had 5 bases not matched to a gene; V was cut back by 7 bases and J by 1 base. In nucleotides, the CDR3 is TGTGCCAGCAATAAAGGACTAGCGGGGTCCTACGAGCAGTACTTC. Amino acid sequence: CASNKGLAGSYEQYF.

This clone came up many times. One junction end disagrees with the germline gene, perhaps due to a read error. The sample contains more than one DNA sequence encoding this CDR3. The chain combines TRBV29-1 with TRBJ1-2, with unresolved D. Germline-derived CDR1 and CDR2 are SQVTM and ANQGSEA. The CDR3 covers 13 residues. The CDR3: CSVELEGNYGYTF. CDR3 sequence (DNA): TGCAGCGTTGAACTCGAGGGAAACTATGGCTACACTTTC. The whole variable domain, filled in from reference TRBV29-1 and TRBJ1-2, reads SAVISQKPSRDICQRGTSLTIQCQVDSQVTMMFWYRQQPGQSLTLIATANQGSEATYESGFVIDKFPISRPNLTFSTLTVSNMSPEDSSIYLCSVELEGNYGYTFGSGTRLTVV.

This clone showed up just a few times. This chain connects TRBV4-1 to TRBJ1-1, with D tentatively TRBD1 (5 bases). The germline CDR1 and CDR2 sequences are MGHRA and YSYEKL. Trimming removed 1 base from V and 1 base from J, with 10 bases in between. This CDR3 spans 15 amino acids. For the CDR3, the DNA is TGCGCCAGCAGCCAAGGACAGATAGGGAACACTGAAGCTTTCTTT. This codes for CASSQGQIGNTEAFF.

In regard to this clone: The final CDR3 position lacks the conserved phenylalanine or tryptophan, pointing to a likely read error. The chain links TRBV20-1 to TRBJ2-7, with 7 bases identical to TRBD2. With V trimmed by 3 bases and J by 3 bases, 5 bases remained unmatched. This CDR3 region has 13 residues. CDR1 DFQATT and CDR2 SNEGSKA come from the germline V gene (reference sequence). CDR3 residues: CSARGGTIYEQYL. In DNA form, the CDR3 reads TGCAGTGCTAGGGGGGGGACGATCTACGAGCAGTACTTA.

The sample holds many counts of this clone. The gene calls are TRBV11-3 and TRBJ2-5; TRBD2 matches at 7 bases. The V segment lost 5 bases and the J segment 3 bases; nucleotides outside the gene matches: 15. This CDR3 region has 17 residues. CDR1 SGHNT and CDR2 YENEEA come from the germline V gene. The CDR3 nucleotides read TGTGCCAGCAGCGGAGGACTAGAATTAACTCTAGAAGAGACCCAGTACTTC. Protein sequence: CASSGGLELTLEETQYF.

The table lists this clone with a few counts. This rearrangement joins TRBV28 to TRBJ1-1; D ambiguous. The germline gives CDR1 MDHEN, CDR2 SYDVKM. The CDR3 is 13 amino acids. Trimming shortened V by 5 bases and J by 5 bases, and 12 bases separated the two germline ends. CDR3 residues: CASSRPEGTEAFF. CDR3 coding DNA: TGTGCCAGCAGTCGACCAGAGGGAACTGAAGCTTTCTTT.